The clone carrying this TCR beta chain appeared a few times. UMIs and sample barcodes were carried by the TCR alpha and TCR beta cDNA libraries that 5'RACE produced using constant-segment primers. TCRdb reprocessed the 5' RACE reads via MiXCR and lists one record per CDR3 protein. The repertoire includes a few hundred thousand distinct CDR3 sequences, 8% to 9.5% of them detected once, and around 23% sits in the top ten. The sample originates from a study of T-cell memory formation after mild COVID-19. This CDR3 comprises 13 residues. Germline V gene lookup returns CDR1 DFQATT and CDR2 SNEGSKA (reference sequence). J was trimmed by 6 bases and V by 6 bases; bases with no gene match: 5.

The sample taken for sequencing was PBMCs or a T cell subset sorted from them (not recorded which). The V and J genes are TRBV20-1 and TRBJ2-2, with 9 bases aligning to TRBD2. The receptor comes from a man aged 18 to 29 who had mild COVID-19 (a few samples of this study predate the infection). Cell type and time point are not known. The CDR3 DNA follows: TGCAGTGCAAAGCGGGGGGCGCCCGGGGAGCTGTTTTTT. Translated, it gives CSAKRGAPGELFF.